This T cell receptor (beta chain) derives from a study of CD8 T cells in Susac syndrome. Peripheral blood CD8+ and CD4+ T cells were profiled by TCR beta sequencing. Included as multiple sclerosis controls were treatment-naive patients who had stable or active relapsing-remitting disease. TEMRA cells underwent FACS enrichment and CD8+ and CD4+ T cells underwent negative isolation. Random hexamers served to reverse transcribe about 0.5 to 1 ug RNA. Multiplex immunoSEQ PCR targeted 54 Vbeta and 13 Jbeta TCR beta segments. TCRdb re-called the immunoSEQ multiplex PCR reads with MiXCR, one entry per CDR3 protein. Altogether 180,000 or so distinct CDR3 sequences are present, roughly 96% being singletons, with the ten largest covering about 0.096%. The CDR3 contains 11 residues. CDR1 is DFQATT, CDR2 SNEGSKA, per germline (reference sequence). V was shortened by 4 bases and J by 4 bases, with 8 bases between the two germline ends.

The TCR was taken from a human donor with multiple sclerosis. The chain combines TRBV20-1 with TRBJ2-7; TRBD2 might be the D (6 bases). The sequencing input was CD4+ T cells from PBMCs. CDR3: CSATGTYEQYF. The CDR3 region has the DNA TGCAGTGCTACCGGGACTTACGAGCAGTACTTC.